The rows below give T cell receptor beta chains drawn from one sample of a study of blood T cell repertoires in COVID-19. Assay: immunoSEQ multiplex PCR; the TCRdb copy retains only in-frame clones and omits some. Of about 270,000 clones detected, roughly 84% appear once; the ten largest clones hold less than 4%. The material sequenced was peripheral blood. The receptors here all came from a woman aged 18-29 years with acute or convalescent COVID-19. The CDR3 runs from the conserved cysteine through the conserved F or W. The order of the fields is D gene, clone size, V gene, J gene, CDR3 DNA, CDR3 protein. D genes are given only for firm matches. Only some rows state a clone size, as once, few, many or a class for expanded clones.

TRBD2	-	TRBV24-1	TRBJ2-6	TGTGCCACCAGTGACCCGGGTAGCGGGGGGCGGTCCGGGGCCAACGTCCTGACTTTC	CATSDPGSGGRSGANVLTF
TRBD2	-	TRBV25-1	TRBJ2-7	TGTGCCAGCAGTGATCCCCGACTAGCGACCAACGACGAGCAGTACTTC	CASSDPRLATNDEQYF
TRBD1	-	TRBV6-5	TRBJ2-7	TGTGCCAGCAGTGACTCTAGACAGGGTCCCTACGAGCAGTACTTC	CASSDSRQGPYEQYF
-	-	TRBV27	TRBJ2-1	TGTGCCAGCAGTTTATCGAAAACGCGGGAGCAGTTCTTC	CASSLSKTREQFF
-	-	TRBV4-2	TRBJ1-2	TGTGCCAGCAGCCAAGATTTTGGACAGCTCTATGGCTACACCTTC	CASSQDFGQLYGYTF
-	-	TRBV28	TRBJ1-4	TGTGCCAGCAGTTTTCAGGGACAAAATGAAAAACTGTTTTTT	CASSFQGQNEKLFF
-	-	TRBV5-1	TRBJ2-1	TGCGCCAGCAGCTTGGCCCCGGTTAGTAGCGCCTACAATGAGCAGTTCTTC	CASSLAPVSSAYNEQFF
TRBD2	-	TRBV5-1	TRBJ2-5	TGCGCCAGTGGCGGCGAGGGCGGGGGAGAGACCCAGTACTTC	CASGGEGGGETQYF
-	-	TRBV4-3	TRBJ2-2	TGCGCCAGCAGCCAAGAGAGAGGAGGTAACACCGGGGAGCTGTTTTTT	CASSQERGGNTGELFF
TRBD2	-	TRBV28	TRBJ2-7	TGTGCCAGCAGTTCCGGGGGGGGGCCATATACTCGACCCTACGAGCAGTACTTC	CASSSGGGPYTRPYEQYF
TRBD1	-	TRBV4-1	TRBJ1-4	TGCGCCAGCAGCCAAGGCCAGACAGGGGGCGGCACTAATGAAAAACTGTTTTTT	CASSQGQTGGGTNEKLFF
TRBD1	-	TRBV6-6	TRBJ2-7	TGTGCCGTTAGACTGGGACAGAGCTCCTACGAGCAGTACTTC	CAVRLGQSSYEQYF
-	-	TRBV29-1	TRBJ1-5	TGCAGCGTTGGGGGCGTGAATCAGCCCCAGCATTTT	CSVGGVNQPQHF
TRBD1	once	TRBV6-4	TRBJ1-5	TGTGCCAGCAGTGACAAGGGACAGGGGGCGAGGAGGTACGGCAATCAGCCCCAGCATTTT	CASSDKGQGARRYGNQPQHF
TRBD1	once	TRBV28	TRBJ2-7	TGTGCCAGCACTTCGGGGACAGGGATCGACGAGCAGTACTTC	CASTSGTGIDEQYF
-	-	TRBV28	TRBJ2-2	TGTGCCAGCGGACTAGGGGGACCCGGGGAGCTGTTTTTT	CASGLGGPGELFF
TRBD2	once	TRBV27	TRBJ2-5	TGTGCCAGCAGGGGACTAGCGGGAGAAGAGACCCAGTACTTC	CASRGLAGEETQYF
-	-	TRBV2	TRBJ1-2	TGTGCCAGCAGTGGTCAAGCGGGAGGCTACACCTTC	CASSGQAGGYTF
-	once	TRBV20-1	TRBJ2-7	TGCAGTGCAAGAAGTCCTACAGGGCCAGCCTTC	CSARSPTGPAF
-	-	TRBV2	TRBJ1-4	TGTGCCAGCAGCGCCCAGGGGCAGACTAATGAAAAACTGTTTTTT	CASSAQGQTNEKLFF
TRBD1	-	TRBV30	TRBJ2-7	TGTGCCTGGAGTCGACAGGGGGGGGAGCAGTACTTC	CAWSRQGGEQYF
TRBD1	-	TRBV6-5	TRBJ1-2	TGTGCCAGCAGTTACCGGACAGCAGGGGGTGGCTACACCTTC	CASSYRTAGGGYTF
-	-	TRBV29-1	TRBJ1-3	TGCAGCGTTGAAGAGGGCTTACCGAGCTCTGGAAACACCATATATTTT	CSVEEGLPSSGNTIYF
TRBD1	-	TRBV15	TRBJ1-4	TGTGCCACCAGCAGAGACTACGGGACAGATAATGAAAAACTGTTTTTT	CATSRDYGTDNEKLFF
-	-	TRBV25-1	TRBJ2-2	TGTGCCAGGCAGGTGTGGGAGCTGTTTTTT	CARQVWELFF
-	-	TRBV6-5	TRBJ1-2	TGTGCCAGCAGCCCAGGGGTCTCTGGTGGCTACACCTTC	CASSPGVSGGYTF
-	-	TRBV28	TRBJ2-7	TGTGCCAGCAGTTTGACCGAACTGGGGACACAGACCTACGAGCAGTACTTC	CASSLTELGTQTYEQYF
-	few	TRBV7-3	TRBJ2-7	TGTGCCAGCAGCAGGCGGACTTACGAGCAGTACTTC	CASSRRTYEQYF
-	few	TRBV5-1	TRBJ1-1	TGCGCCAGCAGCTTGTCTGGGCAGACTGAAGCTTTCTTT	CASSLSGQTEAFF
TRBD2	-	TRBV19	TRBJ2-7	TGTGCCAGTAGTATAGCAGCGGGGGGCTCCTACGAGCAGTACTTC	CASSIAAGGSYEQYF
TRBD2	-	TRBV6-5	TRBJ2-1	TGTGCCAGCCATATGGGACTAGCGGGAGGTAATGAGCAGTTCTTC	CASHMGLAGGNEQFF
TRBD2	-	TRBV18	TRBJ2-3	TGTGCCAGCTCACTAAACGGACTAGCGGGAGTGCTTAGGGATACGCAGTATTTT	CASSLNGLAGVLRDTQYF
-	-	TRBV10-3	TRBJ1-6	TGTGCCACCAGGAAGACAGAAACCCTTACCCCCCTCCACTTT	CATRKTETLTPLHF
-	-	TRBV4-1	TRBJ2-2	TGCGCCAGCAGCCAAGTAGGAACTAGCCGAACCGGGGAGCTGTTTTTT	CASSQVGTSRTGELFF
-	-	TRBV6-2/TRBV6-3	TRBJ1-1	TGTGCCAGCAGTCGACAGGCCACTGAAGCTTTCTTT	CASSRQATEAFF
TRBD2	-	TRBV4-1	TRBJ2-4	TGCGCCAGCAGCCAAGATGGTAGCGGGAACGCCAAAAACATTCAGTACTTC	CASSQDGSGNAKNIQYF
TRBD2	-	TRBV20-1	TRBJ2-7	TGCAGTGCTAGTCCCCGGGGAGGGCTTTCCTACGAGCAGTACTTC	CSASPRGGLSYEQYF
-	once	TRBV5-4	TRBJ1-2	TGTGCCAGCAGCTTGGCCCTGGGCCAGATCGATAACTATGGCTACACCTTC	CASSLALGQIDNYGYTF
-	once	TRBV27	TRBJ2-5	TGTGCCAGCAGTTCACGGTTTACAGGGACGGAGACCCAGTACTTC	CASSSRFTGTETQYF
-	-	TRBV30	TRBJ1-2	TGTGCCTGGAGTGTCCGGGTTTATGGCTACACCTTC	CAWSVRVYGYTF
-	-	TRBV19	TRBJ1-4	TGTGCCAGTAGGAGCTTAACAACTAATGAAAAACTGTTTTTT	CASRSLTTNEKLFF
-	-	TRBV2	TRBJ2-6	TGTGCCAGCAGAAACCGACAGGTGGGGGCCAACGTCCTGACTTTC	CASRNRQVGANVLTF
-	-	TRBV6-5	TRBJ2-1	TGTGCCAGCAGTTCCGGAGGGGACAATGAGCAGTTCTTC	CASSSGGDNEQFF
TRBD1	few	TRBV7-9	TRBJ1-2	TGTGCCAGCAGCCTCCGACAGGGTGTCTCGTTTACCTTC	CASSLRQGVSFTF
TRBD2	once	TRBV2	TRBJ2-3	TGTGCCAGCTCCCTAGCGGGATTTTACACAGATACGCAGTATTTT	CASSLAGFYTDTQYF
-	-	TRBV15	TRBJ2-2	TGTGCCACCAGCAGTGGATGGGCCACCGGGGAGCTGTTTTTT	CATSSGWATGELFF
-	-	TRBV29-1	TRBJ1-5	TGCAGCGCGGACAGTCCATCTGGCAATCAGCCCCAGCATTTT	CSADSPSGNQPQHF
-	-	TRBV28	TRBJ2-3	TGTGCCAGCAGTTCGCGACTAGTAGATACGCAGTATTTT	CASSSRLVDTQYF
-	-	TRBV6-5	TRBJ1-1	TGTGCCAGCAGTTACTCAGCGCAGGGGCGGAACACTGAAGCTTTCTTT	CASSYSAQGRNTEAFF
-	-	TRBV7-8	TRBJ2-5	TGTGCCAGCAGCTTAGGTTCTGCGTACCAAGAGACCCAGTACTTC	CASSLGSAYQETQYF
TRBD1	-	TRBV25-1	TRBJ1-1	TGTGCCAGCCGGGACAGCCTCCCGATGAACACTGAAGCTTTCTTT	CASRDSLPMNTEAFF
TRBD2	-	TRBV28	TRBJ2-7	TGTGCCAGCAGTGAAGGGACTAGCGGGTACTACGAGCAGTACTTC	CASSEGTSGYYEQYF
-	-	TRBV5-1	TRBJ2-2	TGCGCCAGCAGCGGAGGAACTAGTTTAAACACCGGGGAGCTGTTTTTT	CASSGGTSLNTGELFF
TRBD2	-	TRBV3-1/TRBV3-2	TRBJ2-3	TGTGCCAGCAGCCAACCCGGGACTAGCGGGAGTACAGATACGCAGTATTTT	CASSQPGTSGSTDTQYF
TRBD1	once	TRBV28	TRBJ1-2	TGTGCCAGCAGTCTGCGAGGACAGGTCCGAGAGGGCTACACCTTC	CASSLRGQVREGYTF
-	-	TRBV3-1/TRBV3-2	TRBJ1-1	TGTGCCAGCAGCCATAGCTTGGAAGCTTTCTTT	CASSHSLEAFF
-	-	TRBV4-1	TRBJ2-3	TGCGCCAGCAAGACGAGGGAAGAAAGGAGCACAGATACGCAGTATTTT	CASKTREERSTDTQYF
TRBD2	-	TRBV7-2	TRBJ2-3	TGTGCCAGCAGCCCCGCGGGGACTAGATTCACAGATACGCAGTATTTT	CASSPAGTRFTDTQYF
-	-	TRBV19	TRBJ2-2	TGTGCCAGTAGTCCTTCTCCTGGGGCCAGCACCGGGGAGCTGTTTTTT	CASSPSPGASTGELFF